The 23 T cell receptor beta chains given below trace back to one sample, sequenced in a study of cytomegalovirus exposure and HLA in healthy donors. The PCR employed 60 Vbeta primers together with 13 Jbeta primers. Sequenced by immunoSEQ multiplex PCR; TCRdb stores in-frame clones only, minus some. The data show 90,000 to 140,000 clones, roughly 80% seen once. The sequenced material came from PBMCs. These receptors all stem from a man younger than 40 in good health and CMV-seropositive.

The rearrangement uses TRBV10-3 and TRBJ2-2; a possible D gene is TRBD1 (6 bases). In germline, CDR1 is ENHRY, CDR2 SYGVKD. The CDR3 is 16 residues long. Trimming cost V 4 bases and J 4 bases, with 16 bases left between them. In DNA form, the CDR3 reads TGTGCCATCAGTGGCGACAGGCTACGAGGCACCGGGGAGCTGTTTTTT. Its protein is CAISGDRLRGTGELFF.

The CDR3 is CASNPQGITEAFF. DNA of the CDR3: TGTGCCAGCAACCCACAGGGGATCACTGAAGCTTTCTTT. V and J are TRBV6-5 and TRBJ1-1; 7 bases map to TRBD1. In germline, CDR1 is MNHEY, CDR2 SVGAGI. The length of the CDR3 is 13 residues. V dropped 7 bases and J dropped 4; count of bases not matched to a gene: 6.

A remark on this clone: The sample carries other DNA sequences with the same CDR3. The chain carries TRBV9 and TRBJ2-5; D is possibly TRBD2 (5 bases). V lost 2 bases to trimming and J lost 0 bases, with 11 bases between them. Germline CDR1 is SGDLS and CDR2 is YYNGEE. The CDR3 consists of 15 residues. Written as DNA, the CDR3 is TGTGCCAGCAGCGTTGGAGGAGTGAACCAAGAGACCCAGTACTTC. Translated, it gives CASSVGGVNQETQYF.

The V call is TRBV27, the J call TRBJ1-1; D is ambiguous. The CDR3 covers 14 residues. The V end was cut by 0 bases, the J end by 1 base, with 6 bases between. Per germline, CDR1 MNHEY and CDR2 SMNVEV (reference sequence). CDR3 sequence reads: CASSLSVANTEAFF. CDR3 DNA: TGTGCCAGCAGTTTATCGGTAGCGAACACTGAAGCTTTCTTT.

The V gene is TRBV2, the J gene TRBJ1-5; D remains ambiguous. Germline lookup yields CDR1 SNHLY and CDR2 FYNNEI. CDR3 length equals 13 residues. With 6 bases removed from V and 3 bases from J, the gap between germline ends came to 9 bases. This CDR3 reads CASRRRVNQPQHF. CDR3 nucleotide sequence: TGTGCCAGCAGACGGAGGGTCAATCAGCCCCAGCATTTT.

The V gene is TRBV4-2, the J gene TRBJ1-2; 7 nucleotides align to TRBD1. Germline V lookup: CDR1 LGHNA, CDR2 YNFKEQ. The CDR3 length is 16 residues. V was pared by 1 base and J by 4 bases, with 9 bases of the junction left unmatched. For the CDR3, the DNA is TGTGCCAGCAGCCAAGCGTTACAGGGGTTGGTCTATGGCTACACCTTC. Translated: CASSQALQGLVYGYTF.

The chain has TRBV5-1 and TRBJ1-2, with 8 bases matching TRBD1. The CDR3 has 14 residues. The trim removed 4 bases at V and 8 bases at J, leaving 10 bases unmatched. Germline V gives CDR1 SGHRS, CDR2 YFSETQ. Here the CDR3 DNA reads TGCGCCAGCAGCACCCGGACAGGGACTGGCGGCTACACCTTC. Protein product: CASSTRTGTGGYTF.

This clone was seen only a few times. The gene calls are TRBV14 and TRBJ2-6; 7 bases align to TRBD1. J was trimmed by 4 bases and V by 4 bases; bases with no gene match: 4. The CDR3 runs 15 residues. Germline-derived CDR1 and CDR2 are SGHDN and FVKESK. The DNA for the CDR3 is TGTGCCAGCAGCCCCACAGGGGTCGGGGCCAACGTCCTGACTTTC. It is translated as CASSPTGVGANVLTF.

This clone ranks as medium-sized. The chain joins TRBV6-4 to TRBJ2-1; 8 bases align to TRBD1. J was trimmed by 9 bases and V by 4 bases; bases with no gene match: 8. CDR1 is MRHNA and CDR2 is SNTAGT in the germline V gene. This CDR3 is built from 14 residues. In DNA form, the CDR3 reads TGTGCCAGCAGTGCCGACAGGGGAGTGGGTGAGCAGTTCTTC. Translation gives CASSADRGVGEQFF.

The chain is built from TRBV28 and TRBJ1-1; TRBD1 agrees at 8 bases. The length of the CDR3 is 13 residues. The J segment lost 5 bases and the V segment lost 10 bases, leaving 9 bases of the junction unmatched. CDR1 is MDHEN, CDR2 SYDVKM, per germline. The DNA for the CDR3 is TGTGCCATCCGAACAGGGGGTTGGACTGAAGCTTTCTTT. It encodes CAIRTGGWTEAFF.

The CDR3 protein is CASNSPGTPDYEQYF. The CDR3 region has the DNA TGTGCCAGCAACTCGCCCGGGACACCCGACTACGAGCAGTACTTC. The chain links TRBV6-4 to TRBJ2-7, with D perhaps matching TRBD1 (6 bases). Germline assignment: CDR1 MRHNA and CDR2 SNTAGT. The CDR3 has 15 residues. The V and J ends lost 7 bases and 3 bases respectively, with 19 bases between them.

This rearrangement joins TRBV21-1 to TRBJ1-5. TRBV21-1 is a pseudogene segment. This CDR3 has 15 amino acids. The DNA for the CDR3 is TGTGCCAGCAGCAAAGGGCCGTCGGGGAATCAGCCCCAGCATTTT. It yields the protein CASSKGPSGNQPQHF.

The rearrangement links TRBV6-6 to TRBJ2-5, with TRBD1 as a possible D gene (5 bases). The CDR3 length is 13 residues. Germline assignment: CDR1 MNHNY and CDR2 SVGAGI (reference sequence). V gave up 8 bases and J gave up 2 bases, with 12 bases separating them. For the CDR3, the DNA is TGTGCCAGCGGTAACAGGTTTCAAGAGACCCAGTACTTC. This translates into CASGNRFQETQYF.

The rearrangement uses TRBV5-1 and TRBJ1-1; 7 nucleotides agree with TRBD1. The CDR3 consists of 15 residues. Trimming at V came to 3 bases and at J to 5 bases, leaving 10 bases not matched to a gene. In germline, CDR1 is SGHRS, CDR2 YFSETQ. DNA of the CDR3: TGCGCCAGCAGCTCGACGGGACAGTATTCGACTGAAGCTTTCTTT. Residues: CASSSTGQYSTEAFF.

V is TRBV5-4 and J is TRBJ2-3, with unresolved D. V lost 0 bases, J lost 4 bases, and 3 bases lay in between. The germline V gene encodes CDR1 SGHNT and CDR2 YYREEE (reference sequence). The CDR3 extends over 12 amino acids. CDR3 sequence reads: CASSLVADTQYF. The CDR3 DNA follows: TGTGCCAGCAGCTTGGTCGCAGATACGCAGTATTTT.

The chain combines TRBV10-2 with TRBJ1-5; TRBD1 agrees at 12 bases. The trim removed 6 bases at V and 2 bases at J, leaving 5 bases unmatched. The CDR3 runs 16 residues. Per germline, CDR1 WSHSY and CDR2 SAAADI. The CDR3 DNA sequence: TGCGCCAGCAGGGAGGGACAGGGGGCAGGCAATCAGCCCCAGCATTTT. Translated, it gives CASREGQGAGNQPQHF.

This clone turned up a few times. The chain is built from TRBV6-4 and TRBJ2-3, with 12 bases matching TRBD2. The germline V gene has CDR1 MRHNA and CDR2 SNTAGT. This CDR3 has 15 residues. With V trimmed by 2 bases and J by 4 bases, 1 base remained unmatched. Written as DNA, the CDR3 is TGTGCCAGCAGTGACGCTAGCGGGGGGGCAGATACGCAGTATTTT. Amino acids: CASSDASGGADTQYF.

This clone is a singleton in its sample. The chain joins TRBV11-2 to TRBJ1-2; TRBD1 agrees at 8 bases. Germline V gene data show CDR1 as SGHAT and CDR2 as FQNNGV. Trimming removed 4 bases from V and 3 bases from J; junction bases left unmatched: 13. The CDR3 has 17 amino acids. CDR3 sequence: CASSYTQRQGFDYGYTF. As DNA, the CDR3 is TGTGCCAGCAGCTACACCCAGAGACAGGGGTTTGACTATGGCTACACCTTC.

The V gene is TRBV19, the J gene TRBJ2-5, with 13 bases aligning to TRBD2. The V gene's germline CDR1 is LNHDA and CDR2 SQIVND (reference sequence). J lost 4 bases, V lost 5 bases, and 4 bases had no gene match. The CDR3 totals 15 residues. The CDR3: CASSQLAGGPETQYF. CDR3 bases: TGTGCCAGTAGTCAACTAGCGGGGGGGCCAGAGACCCAGTACTTC.

This sequence joins TRBV11-2 and TRBJ2-7; possibly TRBD2 for D (7 bases). This CDR3 spans 17 amino acids. The V end was cut by 5 bases, the J end by 0 bases, with 20 bases between. Germline V CDR1 and CDR2: SGHAT, FQNNGV. The CDR3 DNA reads as TGTGCCAGCAGCGATCAGGGGTGGGGGGGACACTCCTACGAGCAGTACTTC. Its protein product is CASSDQGWGGHSYEQYF.

The CDR3 loop is CASSLSGQVISYTF. CDR3 DNA sequence: TGTGCCAGCAGCTTATCGGGACAGGTCATTTCCTACACCTTC. V usage is TRBV5-6 and J usage is TRBJ1-2; 8 nucleotides line up with TRBD1. The CDR3 runs to 14 residues. V shed 2 bases and J 10 bases; nucleotides not matched to a gene: 10. CDR1 is SGHDT, CDR2 YYEEEE, per germline. Together with reference TRBV5-6 and TRBJ1-2, the CDR3 gives the full variable domain: DAGVTQSPTHLIKTRGQQVTLRCSPKSGHDTVSWYQQALGQGPQFIFQYYEEEERQRGNFPDRFSGHQFPNYSSELNVNALLLGDSALYLCASSLSGQVISYTFGSGTRLTVV.

This sequence joins TRBV11-3 and TRBJ1-5; D is undetermined. V was cut by 5 bases and J by 3 bases, with 8 bases left in between. Looked up from germline, CDR1 is SGHNT and CDR2 is YENEEA. This CDR3 has 13 residues. For the CDR3, the DNA is TGTGCCAGCAGCCGTCGTCCCAATCAGCCCCAGCATTTT. It yields the protein CASSRRPNQPQHF.

The rearrangement joins TRBV1 to TRBJ2-5; the table calls TRBD2, which could not be checked here. Gene TRBJ2-7 matches the end of the DNA better, so the J call may be wrong. TRBV1 is described as a pseudogene. The CDR3 totals 19 residues. CDR3 sequence: CTSSHPRTSGGDSSYEQYF. The CDR3 coding sequence is TGCACCAGCAGCCACCCGAGGACTAGCGGGGGGGATAGCTCCTACGAGCAGTACTTC.